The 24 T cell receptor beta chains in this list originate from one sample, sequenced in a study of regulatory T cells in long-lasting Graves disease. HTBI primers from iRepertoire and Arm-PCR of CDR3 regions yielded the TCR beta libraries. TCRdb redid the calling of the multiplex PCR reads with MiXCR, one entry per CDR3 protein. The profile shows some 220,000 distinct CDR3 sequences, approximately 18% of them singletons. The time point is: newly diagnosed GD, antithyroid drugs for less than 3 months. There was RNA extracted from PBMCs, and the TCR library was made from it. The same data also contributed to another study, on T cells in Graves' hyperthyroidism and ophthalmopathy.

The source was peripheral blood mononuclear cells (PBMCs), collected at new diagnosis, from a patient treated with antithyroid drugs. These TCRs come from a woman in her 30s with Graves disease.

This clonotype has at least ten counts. The CDR3 spells CASSLVTYEQYF. The CDR3 DNA reads TGTGCCAGCAGTTTAGTAACCTACGAGCAGTACTTC. The V and J genes are TRBV12-3 or TRBV12-4 and TRBJ2-7, with D unresolved. This CDR3 region has 12 residues. V was clipped by 1 base and J by 2 bases, with 3 bases between them.

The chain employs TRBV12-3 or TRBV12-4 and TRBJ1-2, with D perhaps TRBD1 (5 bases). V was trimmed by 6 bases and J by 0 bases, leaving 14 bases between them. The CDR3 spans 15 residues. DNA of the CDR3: TGTGCCAGCAGGCAGGGACGGACGACTAACTATGGCTACACCTTC. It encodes CASRQGRTTNYGYTF.

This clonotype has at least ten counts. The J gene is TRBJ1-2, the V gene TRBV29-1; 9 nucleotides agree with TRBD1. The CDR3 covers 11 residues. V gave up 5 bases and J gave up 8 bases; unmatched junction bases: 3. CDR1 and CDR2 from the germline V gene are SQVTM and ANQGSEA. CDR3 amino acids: CSVHTGGGYTF. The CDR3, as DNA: TGCAGCGTTCATACAGGGGGCGGCTACACCTTC.

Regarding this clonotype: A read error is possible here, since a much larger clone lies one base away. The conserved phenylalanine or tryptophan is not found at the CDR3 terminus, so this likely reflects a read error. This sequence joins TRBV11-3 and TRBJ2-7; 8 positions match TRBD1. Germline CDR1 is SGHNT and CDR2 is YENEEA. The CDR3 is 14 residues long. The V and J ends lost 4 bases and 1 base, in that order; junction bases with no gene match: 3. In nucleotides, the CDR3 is TGTGCCAGCAGCTACGGACAGGGTTCCTACGAGCAGTACCTC. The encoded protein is CASSYGQGSYEQYL.

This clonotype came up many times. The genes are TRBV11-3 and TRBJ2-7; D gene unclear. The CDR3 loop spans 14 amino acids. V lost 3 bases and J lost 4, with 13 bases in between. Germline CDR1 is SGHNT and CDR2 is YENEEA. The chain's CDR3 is CASSFRVSGYEQYF. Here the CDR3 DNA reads TGTGCCAGCAGCTTTCGGGTGTCCGGGTACGAGCAGTACTTC.

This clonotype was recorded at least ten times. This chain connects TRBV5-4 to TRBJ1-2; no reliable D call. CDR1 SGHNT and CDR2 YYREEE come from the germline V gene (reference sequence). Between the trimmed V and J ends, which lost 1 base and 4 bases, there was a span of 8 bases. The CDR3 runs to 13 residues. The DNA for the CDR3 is TGTGCCAGCAGCTTGTCAAGGTCCTATGGCTACACCTTC. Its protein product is CASSLSRSYGYTF.

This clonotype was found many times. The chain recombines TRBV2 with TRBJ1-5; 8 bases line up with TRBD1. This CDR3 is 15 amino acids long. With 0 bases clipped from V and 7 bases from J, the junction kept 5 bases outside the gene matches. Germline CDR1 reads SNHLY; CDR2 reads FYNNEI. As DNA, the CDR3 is TGTGCCAGCAGTGAAGCCAGGACAGGGCAACAGCCCCAGCATTTT. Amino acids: CASSEARTGQQPQHF.

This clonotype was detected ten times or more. DNA of the CDR3: TGTGCCAGCAGCCAAGATTTTAGGCAGGGTGGAGAGACCCAGTACTTC. As protein: CASSQDFRQGGETQYF. The chain carries TRBV4-2 and TRBJ2-5; TRBD1 might be the D (5 bases). The CDR3 runs to 16 residues. In germline, CDR1 is LGHNA, CDR2 YNFKEQ. V dropped 0 bases and J dropped 4 bases, with 15 bases sitting between them.

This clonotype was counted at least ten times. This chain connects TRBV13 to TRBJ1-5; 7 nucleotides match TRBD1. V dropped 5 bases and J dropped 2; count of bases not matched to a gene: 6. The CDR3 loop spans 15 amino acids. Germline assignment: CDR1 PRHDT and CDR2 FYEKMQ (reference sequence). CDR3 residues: CASSGPGTGNQPQHF. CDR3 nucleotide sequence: TGTGCCAGCAGCGGGCCCGGGACAGGCAATCAGCCCCAGCATTTT.

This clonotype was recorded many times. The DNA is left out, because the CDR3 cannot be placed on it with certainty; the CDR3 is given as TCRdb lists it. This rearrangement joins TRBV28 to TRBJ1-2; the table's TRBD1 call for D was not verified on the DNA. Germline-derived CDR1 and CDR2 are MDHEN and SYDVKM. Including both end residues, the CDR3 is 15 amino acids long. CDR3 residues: CASSSSTGYSGGYTF.

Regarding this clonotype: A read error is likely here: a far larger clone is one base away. CDR3 in amino acids: CASSEGGARAETQYF. Written as DNA, the CDR3 is TGTGCCAGCAGTGAAGGGGGGGCCAGGGCAGAGACCCAGTACTTC. J is TRBJ2-5 and V is TRBV11-1, with D tentatively TRBD2 (7 bases). Trimming shortened V by 6 bases and J by 4 bases, and 18 bases separated the two germline ends. The CDR3 sequence is 15 residues long. CDR1 is SGHAT and CDR2 is FQDESV in the germline V gene (reference sequence).

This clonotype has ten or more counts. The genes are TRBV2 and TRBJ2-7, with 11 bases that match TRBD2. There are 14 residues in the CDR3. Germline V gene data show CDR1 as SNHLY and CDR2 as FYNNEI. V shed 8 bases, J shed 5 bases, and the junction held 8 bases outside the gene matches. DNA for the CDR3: TGTGCCAGCGGAGGACTAGCGGGTTTAGACGAGCAGTACTTC. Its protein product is CASGGLAGLDEQYF.

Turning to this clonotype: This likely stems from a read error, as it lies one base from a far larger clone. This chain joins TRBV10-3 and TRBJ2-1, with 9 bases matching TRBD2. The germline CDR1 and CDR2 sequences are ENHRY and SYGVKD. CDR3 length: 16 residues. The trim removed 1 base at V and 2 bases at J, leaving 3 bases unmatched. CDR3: CAISEFAGGTYNEQFF. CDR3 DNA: TGTGCCATCAGTGAGTTTGCGGGAGGGACCTACAATGAGCAGTTCTTC.

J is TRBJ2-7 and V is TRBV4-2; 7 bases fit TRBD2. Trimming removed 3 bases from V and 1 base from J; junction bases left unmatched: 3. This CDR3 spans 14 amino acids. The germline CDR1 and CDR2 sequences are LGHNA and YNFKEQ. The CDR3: CASSQGGESYEQYF. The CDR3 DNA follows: TGTGCCAGCAGCCAGGGGGGGGAATCCTACGAGCAGTACTTC.

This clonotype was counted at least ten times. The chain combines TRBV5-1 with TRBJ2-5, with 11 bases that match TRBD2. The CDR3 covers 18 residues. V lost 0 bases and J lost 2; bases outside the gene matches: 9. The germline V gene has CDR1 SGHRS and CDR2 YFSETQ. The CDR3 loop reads CASSLVRLAGGKQETQYF. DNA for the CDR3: TGCGCCAGCAGCTTGGTTCGGCTAGCGGGAGGAAAACAAGAGACCCAGTACTTC.

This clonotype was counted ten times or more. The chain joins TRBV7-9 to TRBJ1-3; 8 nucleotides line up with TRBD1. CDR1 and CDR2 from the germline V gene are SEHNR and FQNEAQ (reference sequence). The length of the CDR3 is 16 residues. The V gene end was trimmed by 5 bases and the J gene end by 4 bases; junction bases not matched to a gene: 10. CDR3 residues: CASSPPETGAGNTIYF. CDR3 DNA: TGTGCCAGCAGCCCCCCAGAGACAGGGGCGGGAAACACCATATATTTT.

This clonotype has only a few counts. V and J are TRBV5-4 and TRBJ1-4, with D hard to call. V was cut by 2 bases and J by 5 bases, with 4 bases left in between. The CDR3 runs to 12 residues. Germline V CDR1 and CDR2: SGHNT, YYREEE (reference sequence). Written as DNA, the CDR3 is TGTGCCAGCAGCTTCCCGAATGAAAAACTGTTTTTT. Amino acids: CASSFPNEKLFF.

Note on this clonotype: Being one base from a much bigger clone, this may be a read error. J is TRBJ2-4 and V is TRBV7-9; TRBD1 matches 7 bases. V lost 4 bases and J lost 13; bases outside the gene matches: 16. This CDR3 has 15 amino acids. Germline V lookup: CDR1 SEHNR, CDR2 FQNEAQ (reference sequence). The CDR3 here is CASSSTVQGNNEQYF. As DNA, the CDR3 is TGTGCCAGCAGCTCCACCGTACAGGGGAACAATGAGCAGTACTTC.

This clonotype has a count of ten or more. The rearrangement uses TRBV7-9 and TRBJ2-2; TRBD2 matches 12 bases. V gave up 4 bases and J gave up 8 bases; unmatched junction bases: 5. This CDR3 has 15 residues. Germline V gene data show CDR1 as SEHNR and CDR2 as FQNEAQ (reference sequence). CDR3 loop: CASSSTSGSWGELFF. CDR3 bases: TGTGCCAGCAGCTCGACTAGCGGGAGCTGGGGGGAGCTGTTTTTT.

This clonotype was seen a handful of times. CDR3 nucleotides: TGCGCCAGCAGCTTGCCCAACTACAATGAGCAGTTCTTC. Its translation is CASSLPNYNEQFF. V gene TRBV5-1 combines with J gene TRBJ2-1; D gene unclear. The V end was cut by 1 base, the J end by 3 bases, with 5 bases between. Germline V lookup: CDR1 SGHRS, CDR2 YFSETQ. The CDR3 has 13 residues.

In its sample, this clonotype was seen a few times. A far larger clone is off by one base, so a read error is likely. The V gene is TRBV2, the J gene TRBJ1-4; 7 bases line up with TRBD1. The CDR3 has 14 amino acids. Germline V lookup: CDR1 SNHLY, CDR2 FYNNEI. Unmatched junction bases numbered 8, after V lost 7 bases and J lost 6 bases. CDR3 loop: CASKTGLADEKLFF. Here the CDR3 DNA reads TGTGCCAGCAAGACAGGGTTGGCTGATGAAAAACTGTTTTTT.

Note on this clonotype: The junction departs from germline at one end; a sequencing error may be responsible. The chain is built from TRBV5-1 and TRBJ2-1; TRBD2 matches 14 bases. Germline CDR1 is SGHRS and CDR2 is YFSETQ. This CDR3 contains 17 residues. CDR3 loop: CASSHGLAGGAYDEQFF. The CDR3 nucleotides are TGCGCCAGCAGCCATGGACTAGCGGGAGGCGCCTACGATGAGCAGTTCTTC.

The CDR3: CASSAIAGGRTDTQYF. The CDR3 DNA follows: TGTGCCAGCAGCGCCATAGCGGGGGGGCGAACAGATACGCAGTATTTT. This chain joins TRBV6-1 and TRBJ2-3; 11 bases fit TRBD2. The V and J ends lost 6 bases and 3 bases, in that order; junction bases with no gene match: 8. The CDR3 is made up of 16 amino acids. The germline V gene has CDR1 MNHNS and CDR2 SASEGT.

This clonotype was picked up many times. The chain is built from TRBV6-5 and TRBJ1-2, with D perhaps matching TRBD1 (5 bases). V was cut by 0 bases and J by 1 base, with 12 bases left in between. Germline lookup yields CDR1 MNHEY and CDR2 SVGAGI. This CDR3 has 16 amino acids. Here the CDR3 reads CASSYSQGVNNYGYTF. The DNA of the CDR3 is TGTGCCAGCAGTTACTCGCAGGGCGTAAATAACTATGGCTACACCTTC.